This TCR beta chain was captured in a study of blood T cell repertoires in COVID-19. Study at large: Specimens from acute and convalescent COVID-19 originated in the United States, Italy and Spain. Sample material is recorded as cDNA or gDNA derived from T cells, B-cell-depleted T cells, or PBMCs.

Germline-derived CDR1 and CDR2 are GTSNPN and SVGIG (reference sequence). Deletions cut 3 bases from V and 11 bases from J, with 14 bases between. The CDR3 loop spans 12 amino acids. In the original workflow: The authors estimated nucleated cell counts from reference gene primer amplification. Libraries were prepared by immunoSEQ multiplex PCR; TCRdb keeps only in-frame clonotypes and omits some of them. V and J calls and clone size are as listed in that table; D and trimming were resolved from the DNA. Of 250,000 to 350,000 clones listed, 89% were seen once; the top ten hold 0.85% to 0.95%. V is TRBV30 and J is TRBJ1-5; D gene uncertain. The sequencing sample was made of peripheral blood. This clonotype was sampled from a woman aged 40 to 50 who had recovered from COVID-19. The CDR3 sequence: CAWSRGDLTQHF. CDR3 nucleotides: TGTGCCTGGAGCCGGGGAGATCTGACCCAGCATTTT. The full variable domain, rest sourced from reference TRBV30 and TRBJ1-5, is SQTIHQWPATLVQPVGSPLSLECTVEGTSNPNLYWYRQAAGRGLQLLFYSVGIGQISSEVPQNLSASRPQDRQFILSSKKLLLSDSGFYLCAWSRGDLTQHFGDGTRLSIL.